These 15 T cell receptor beta chains share one sample of origin, sequenced in a study of regulatory T cells in long-lasting Graves disease. Construction of the TCR beta libraries employed iRepertoire HTBI primers in conjunction with Arm-PCR of CDR3 regions. TCRdb redid the calling of the multiplex PCR reads with MiXCR, one entry per CDR3 protein. The sample lists 600,000 to 850,000 distinct CDR3 sequences, approximately 31% seen once, with 35% to 55% in the top ten. Time point meaning: persistent/refractory GD, antithyroid drugs over 5 years with positive TRAb. Extracted PBMC RNA gave rise to the TCR library. The specimen comprised peripheral blood mononuclear cells (PBMCs), sampled when the disease was refractory, from a patient treated with antithyroid drugs. These receptors came from a female donor with Graves disease.

The CDR3 nucleotides read TGCAGTGCTACCCGACAGGACTACGAGCAGTACTTC. Translated, it gives CSATRQDYEQYF. V gene TRBV20-1 combines with J gene TRBJ2-7, with D possibly being TRBD1 (6 bases). This CDR3 contains 12 residues. V was clipped by 4 bases and J by 3 bases, with 10 bases between them. Germline CDR1 reads DFQATT; CDR2 reads SNEGSKA (reference sequence).

This clonotype was counted ten times or more. V and J are TRBV2 and TRBJ2-7; D may be TRBD1 or TRBD2 (6 bases each). V lost 9 bases to trimming and J lost 0 bases, with 15 bases between them. This CDR3 has 14 amino acids. Germline V gene data show CDR1 as SNHLY and CDR2 as FYNNEI. The CDR3 here is CARRGEGGSYEQYF. CDR3 DNA: TGTGCCAGAAGAGGAGAGGGGGGCTCCTACGAGCAGTACTTC. Drawing the rest from reference TRBV2 and TRBJ2-7, the complete variable domain is EPEVTQTPSHQVTQMGQEVILRCVPISNHLYFYWYRQILGQKVEFLVSFYNNEISEKSEIFDDQFSVERPDGSNFTLKIRSTKLEDSAMYFCARRGEGGSYEQYFGPGTRLTVT.

This rearrangement joins TRBV29-1 to TRBJ1-1; 7 nucleotides line up with TRBD1. Trimming at V came to 2 bases and at J to 5 bases, leaving 8 bases not matched to a gene. CDR3 length: 14 amino acids. Looked up from germline, CDR1 is SQVTM and CDR2 is ANQGSEA. This chain's CDR3 is CSVERGRGGTEAFF. DNA of the CDR3: TGCAGCGTTGAAAGGGGCAGGGGGGGAACTGAAGCTTTCTTT.

V is TRBV19 and J is TRBJ2-7; D may be TRBD1 (6 bases). Germline CDR1 and CDR2: LNHDA and SQIVND (reference sequence). The CDR3 runs to 13 residues. The V end was cut by 6 bases, the J end by 3 bases, with 12 bases between. In DNA form, the CDR3 reads TGTGCCAGTAGCGAAATACAGGGCTACGAGCAGTACTTC. It codes for CASSEIQGYEQYF. Full variable domain (rest looked up from reference TRBV19 and TRBJ2-7): DGGITQSPKYLFRKEGQNVTLSCEQNLNHDAMYWYRQDPGQGLRLIYYSQIVNDFQKGDIAEGYSVSREKKESFPLTVTSAQKNPTAFYLCASSEIQGYEQYFGPGTRLTVT.

The chain has TRBV27 and TRBJ1-5, with D unclear. The CDR3 extends over 17 amino acids. Trimming pared 5 bases from V and 2 bases from J, leaving 19 bases between. Germline CDR1 MNHEY, CDR2 SMNVEV (reference sequence). CDR3 amino acids: CASSPGTVIYGNQPQHF. CDR3 DNA: TGTGCCAGCAGTCCCGGAACGGTTATCTACGGCAATCAGCCCCAGCATTTT.

This chain connects TRBV18 to TRBJ1-3; no clear D gene. Between the trimmed V and J ends, which lost 5 bases and 5 bases, there was a span of 10 bases. Germline lookup yields CDR1 KGHSH and CDR2 LQKENI. The CDR3 is made up of 13 amino acids. The DNA of the CDR3 is TGTGCCAGCTCATCATCAGAACGAAACACCATATATTTT. Amino acid sequence: CASSSSERNTIYF.

Details on this clonotype: It may be a read error: a sequence one base away is much more abundant. V usage is TRBV28 and J usage is TRBJ1-4, with D tentatively TRBD1 (5 bases). The CDR3 spans 15 residues. CDR1 is MDHEN and CDR2 is SYDVKM in the germline V gene. CDR3 nucleotides: TGTGCCAGCCTCTTTAGGGCAGGGATGAATGAAAAACTGCTTTTT. It encodes CASLFRAGMNEKLLF.

CDR3 bases: TGTGCCAGCCGAGCAGGGAGGTTCCACGAGCAGTACTTC. This translates into CASRAGRFHEQYF. This sequence joins TRBV12-3 or TRBV12-4 and TRBJ2-7; the D gene is possibly TRBD2 (6 bases). The CDR3 has 13 residues. V was cut by 8 bases and J by 5 bases, with 16 bases left in between.

This clonotype has just a few counts. The rearrangement uses TRBV5-1 and TRBJ1-1; possible D gene TRBD1, 6 bases. Germline V gives CDR1 SGHRS, CDR2 YFSETQ. The ends were cut back, 4 bases at V and 0 bases at J, with 13 bases in the middle. The CDR3 extends over 15 amino acids. CDR3 loop: CASSAKQGMNTEAFF. CDR3 DNA: TGCGCCAGCAGCGCTAAACAGGGTATGAACACTGAAGCTTTCTTT.

This chain links TRBV20-1 with TRBJ2-7, with 8 bases lining up with TRBD1. The CDR3 runs 14 residues. Germline trimming cut 3 bases from V and 4 bases from J; bases unmatched to any gene: 8. Germline CDR1 is DFQATT and CDR2 is SNEGSKA (reference sequence). CDR3 region: CSARTGDGRYEQYF. The CDR3 DNA reads TGCAGTGCTAGGACAGGGGACGGACGATACGAGCAGTACTTC.

The chain joins TRBV5-1 to TRBJ2-7, with 15 bases fitting TRBD2. Trimming removed 1 base from V and 0 bases from J; junction bases left unmatched: 5. Germline V lookup: CDR1 SGHRS, CDR2 YFSETQ. CDR3 size: 18 residues. CDR3 coding DNA: TGCGCCAGCAGCTTGACTGGGACTAGCGGGAGGAGCTCCTACGAGCAGTACTTC. Its protein is CASSLTGTSGRSSYEQYF.

This clonotype was counted a few times. For the CDR3, the DNA is TGTGCCTGGAGTGCCAAGGGACAGTTAACAATCGGGGAGCTGTTTTTT. Its translation: CAWSAKGQLTIGELFF. The chain couples TRBV30 to TRBJ2-2, with 7 bases that match TRBD1. Per the germline V gene, CDR1 is GTSNPN and CDR2 is SVGIG (reference sequence). The CDR3 has 16 amino acids. Trimming removed 1 base from V and 7 bases from J; junction bases left unmatched: 12.

The chain joins TRBV5-1 to TRBJ1-1; a possible D gene is TRBD1 (5 bases). The germline V gene has CDR1 SGHRS and CDR2 YFSETQ. V gave up 4 bases and J gave up 11 bases, with 15 bases separating them. The CDR3 has 12 residues. The CDR3 region is CASSGTGANAFF. CDR3 nucleotides: TGCGCCAGCAGCGGGACCGGGGCCAATGCTTTCTTT.

The CDR3 nucleotides read TGCAGTGCTGATGCCGGGACAGGGAATTCAGGAAACACCATATATTTT. This encodes CSADAGTGNSGNTIYF. V usage is TRBV20-1 and J usage is TRBJ1-3, with 9 bases that match TRBD1. Per the germline V gene, CDR1 is DFQATT and CDR2 is SNEGSKA (reference sequence). The CDR3 has 16 residues. The ends lost 5 bases at V and 4 bases at J; junction bases unmatched: 12.

Comment on this clonotype: Because it lacks the conserved phenylalanine or tryptophan at the end, this CDR3 is likely a read error. The DNA is left out, because the CDR3 cannot be placed on it with certainty; the CDR3 is given as TCRdb lists it. This chain joins TRBV27 and TRBJ1-2; TRBD1, the table's D call, lacks a check against the DNA. The germline CDR1 and CDR2 sequences are MNHEY and SMNVEV (reference sequence). The CDR3 contains 15 residues when both ends are counted. CDR3: CASSLTAGGSGAVVI.